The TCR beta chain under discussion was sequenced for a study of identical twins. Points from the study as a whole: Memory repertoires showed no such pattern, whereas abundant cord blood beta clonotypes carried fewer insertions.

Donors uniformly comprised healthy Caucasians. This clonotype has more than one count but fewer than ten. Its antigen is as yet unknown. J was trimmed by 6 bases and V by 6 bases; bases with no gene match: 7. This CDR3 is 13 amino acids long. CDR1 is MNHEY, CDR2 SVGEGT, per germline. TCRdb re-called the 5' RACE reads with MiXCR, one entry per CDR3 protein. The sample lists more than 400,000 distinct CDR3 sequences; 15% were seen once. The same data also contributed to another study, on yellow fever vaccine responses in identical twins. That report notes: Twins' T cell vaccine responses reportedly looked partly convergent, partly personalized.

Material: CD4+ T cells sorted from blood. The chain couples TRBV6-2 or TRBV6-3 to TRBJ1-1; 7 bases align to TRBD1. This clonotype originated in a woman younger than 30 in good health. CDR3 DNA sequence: TGTGCCAGCAGCCTATTTGACAGGGCTGAAGCTTTCTTT. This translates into CASSLFDRAEAFF.